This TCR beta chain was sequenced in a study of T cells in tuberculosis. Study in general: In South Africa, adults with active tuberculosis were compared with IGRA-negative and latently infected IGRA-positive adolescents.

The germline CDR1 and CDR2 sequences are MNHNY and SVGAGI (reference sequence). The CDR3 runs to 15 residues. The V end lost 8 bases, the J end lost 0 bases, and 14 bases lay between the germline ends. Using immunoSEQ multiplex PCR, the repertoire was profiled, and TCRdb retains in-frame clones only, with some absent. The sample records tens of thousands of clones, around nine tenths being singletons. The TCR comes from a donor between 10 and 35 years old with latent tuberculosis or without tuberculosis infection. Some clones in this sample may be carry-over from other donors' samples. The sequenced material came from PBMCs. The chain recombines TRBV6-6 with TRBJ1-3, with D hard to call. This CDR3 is CASSSNEVSGNTIYF. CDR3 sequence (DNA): TGTGCCAGCTCCAGTAATGAGGTCTCTGGAAACACCATATATTTT.